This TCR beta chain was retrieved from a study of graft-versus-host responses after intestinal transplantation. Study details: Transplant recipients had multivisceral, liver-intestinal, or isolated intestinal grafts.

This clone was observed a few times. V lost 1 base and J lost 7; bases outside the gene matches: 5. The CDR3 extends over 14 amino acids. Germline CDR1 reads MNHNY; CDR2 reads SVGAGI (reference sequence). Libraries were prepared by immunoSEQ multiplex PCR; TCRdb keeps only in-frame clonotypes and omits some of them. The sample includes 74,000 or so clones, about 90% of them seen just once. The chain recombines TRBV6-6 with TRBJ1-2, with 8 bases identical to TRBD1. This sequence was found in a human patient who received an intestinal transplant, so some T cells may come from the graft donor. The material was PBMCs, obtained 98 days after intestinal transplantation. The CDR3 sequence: CASSYLTGAGGYTF. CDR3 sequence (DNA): TGTGCCAGCAGTTACTTGACAGGGGCGGGTGGCTACACCTTC.